The 27 T cell receptor beta chains in this list originate from one sample, sequenced in a study of blood T cell repertoires in COVID-19. This table comes from immunoSEQ multiplex PCR, and its TCRdb copy is limited to in-frame clones, with some not included. The repertoire includes tens of thousands of clones, 92% of them detected once, and 12% sits in the top ten. The sequenced sample was peripheral blood. Receptors were obtained from a human donor in a cohort sampled during active COVID-19.

CDR3 region: CASRQGQGFFHEQYF. As DNA, the CDR3 is TGTGCCAGCAGGCAGGGACAGGGTTTTTTTCACGAGCAGTACTTC. This sequence joins TRBV2 and TRBJ2-7; TRBD1 matches at 9 bases. The CDR3 has 15 amino acids. V was clipped by 6 bases and J by 5 bases; unmatched bases: 11. Germline V lookup: CDR1 SNHLY, CDR2 FYNNEI.

The CDR3 nucleotides are TGTGCCAGCAGCCTAGTCGGGAACAATGAGCAGTTCTTC. It yields the protein CASSLVGNNEQFF. This chain uses TRBV7-9 with TRBJ2-1; D is possibly TRBD2 (5 bases). The CDR3 extends over 13 amino acids. Germline loops: CDR1 SEHNR, CDR2 FQNEAQ (reference sequence). The ends were cut back, 5 bases at V and 5 bases at J, with 10 bases in the middle.

This chain uses TRBV2 with TRBJ2-2; TRBD2 matches 9 bases. CDR1 is SNHLY, CDR2 FYNNEI, per germline. V was clipped by 10 bases and J by 4 bases; unmatched bases: 4. The CDR3 is 13 residues long. CDR3 protein: CATGRGGTGELFF. The CDR3 bases are TGTGCCACTGGGCGGGGGGGCACCGGGGAGCTGTTTTTT. Drawing the rest from reference TRBV2 and TRBJ2-2, the complete variable domain is EPEVTQTPSHQVTQMGQEVILRCVPISNHLYFYWYRQILGQKVEFLVSFYNNEISEKSEIFDDQFSVERPDGSNFTLKIRSTKLEDSAMYFCATGRGGTGELFFGEGSRLTVL.

Concerning this clone: Compared with germline, one end of the junction differs, possibly owing to a read error. The rearrangement links TRBV27 to TRBJ2-3; TRBD2 might be the D (5 bases). The CDR3 has 13 residues. Germline values: CDR1 MNHEY, CDR2 SMNVEV (reference sequence). CDR3 loop: CASSYKSGNAWHF. The CDR3 nucleotides read TGTGCCAGCAGTTACAAGAGCGGCAACGCTTGGCATTTT.

J is TRBJ1-5 and V is TRBV19; tentative D call: TRBD1 (6 bases). This CDR3 has 13 amino acids. V was clipped by 5 bases and J by 9 bases, with 14 bases between them. Per germline, CDR1 LNHDA and CDR2 SQIVND (reference sequence). The CDR3 nucleotides are TGTGCCAGTAGTTCCAGCAGGGGATCGCCCCAGCATTTT. Encoded protein: CASSSSRGSPQHF.

The gene calls are TRBV4-1 and TRBJ2-6; D remains ambiguous. The CDR3 is 16 amino acids. V shed 3 bases and J shed 0 bases, with 9 bases lying between them. The germline gives CDR1 MGHRA, CDR2 YSYEKL. In DNA form, the CDR3 reads TGCGCCAGCAGCCACCCCCGTAGCTCTGGGGCCAACGTCCTGACTTTC. It specifies CASSHPRSSGANVLTF.

Written as DNA, the CDR3 is TGTGCCAGCAGCCCGGGACAGGGTCCTGAAAAACTGTTTTTT. This translates into CASSPGQGPEKLFF. The chain combines TRBV7-9 with TRBJ1-4; 9 bases match TRBD1. CDR3 length equals 14 residues. The germline V gene encodes CDR1 SEHNR and CDR2 FQNEAQ (reference sequence). After removal of 5 bases from V and 7 bases from J, the junction contained 5 bases not matched to a gene.

Of note for this clone: At one of its ends the junction is not consistent with the germline gene, which may arise from a read error. This chain links TRBV7-7 with TRBJ2-1; 12 positions match TRBD2. The CDR3 length is 15 residues. Germline assignment: CDR1 SSHAT and CDR2 FNYEAQ (reference sequence). The CDR3 DNA reads TGTGCTAGCAGCCTAGCGGGAGGGGAGGGAGATGAGCAGTTCTTC. This encodes CASSLAGGEGDEQFF.

V and J are TRBV3-1 (or the pseudogene TRBV3-2) and TRBJ2-3; D perhaps matches TRBD2 (5 bases). Germline CDR1 is LGHDT and CDR2 is YNNKEL (reference sequence). V shed 0 bases and J shed 2 bases, with 9 bases lying between them. This CDR3 is 15 amino acids long. The CDR3 is CASSQDPGYTDTQYF. The CDR3 coding sequence is TGTGCCAGCAGCCAAGATCCGGGATACACAGATACGCAGTATTTT.

This sequence joins TRBV19 and TRBJ2-1; D might be TRBD1 (5 bases). The CDR3 loop spans 14 amino acids. V lost 3 bases to trimming and J lost 5 bases, with 11 bases between them. Germline V CDR1 and CDR2: LNHDA, SQIVND (reference sequence). DNA of the CDR3: TGTGCCAGTAGTATCAGGGTTGTCCACAATGAGCAGTTCTTC. Translation: CASSIRVVHNEQFF.

This clone is a singleton in its sample. This sequence joins TRBV5-1 and TRBJ1-4; TRBD1 might be the D (5 bases). CDR3 length: 15 amino acids. CDR1 is SGHRS, CDR2 YFSETQ, per germline. The V gene lost 0 bases and the J gene lost 6 bases, with 12 bases spanning the gap. CDR3 nucleotides: TGCGCCAGCAGCTTGGCCCTAGGGGCCCATGAAAAACTGTTTTTT. Protein sequence: CASSLALGAHEKLFF.

This chain joins TRBV6-5 and TRBJ1-2; D uncertain. V lost 5 bases and J 7 bases, leaving 14 bases between the germline ends. This CDR3 comprises 13 residues. In germline, CDR1 is MNHEY, CDR2 SVGAGI. The DNA of the CDR3 is TGTGCCAGCAGTCGCACGATTAGAGGTGGCTACACCTTC. Its translation is CASSRTIRGGYTF.

The DNA of the CDR3 is TGTGCCAGCAGCGTAGCCGGGAACGGTCTTGCGGGGGCCAACGTCCTGACTTTC. Encoded protein: CASSVAGNGLAGANVLTF. The chain carries TRBV9 and TRBJ2-6; D perhaps matches TRBD2 (5 bases). In germline, CDR1 is SGDLS, CDR2 YYNGEE. This CDR3 is built from 18 residues. V was cut by 0 bases and J by 4 bases, with 17 bases left in between. The variable domain in full, completed from reference TRBV9 and TRBJ2-6, reads DSGVTQTPKHLITATGQRVTLRCSPRSGDLSVYWYQQSLDQGLQFLIQYYNGEERAKGNILERFSAQQFPDLHSELNLSSLELGDSALYFCASSVAGNGLAGANVLTFGAGSRLTVL.

This clone has a single count. The chain employs TRBV5-1 and TRBJ2-5; 7 positions agree with TRBD2. Germline-derived CDR1 and CDR2 are SGHRS and YFSETQ. This CDR3 region has 14 residues. V shed 4 bases, J shed 7 bases, and the junction held 10 bases outside the gene matches. The CDR3: CASSREGSQGTQYF. The CDR3 nucleotides are TGCGCCAGCAGCAGGGAGGGCAGCCAGGGGACCCAGTACTTC.

V gene TRBV6-5 combines with J gene TRBJ1-2; a possible D gene is TRBD1 (5 bases). The V end was cut by 7 bases, the J end by 6 bases, with 21 bases between. Germline V gene sequence: CDR1 MNHEY, CDR2 SVGAGI. The CDR3 sequence is 15 residues long. The CDR3 sequence is CASKKVQVVLDGYTF. DNA of the CDR3: TGTGCCAGCAAAAAAGTACAGGTAGTTTTAGATGGCTACACCTTC.

The rearrangement links TRBV5-6 to TRBJ1-1; 8 bases map to TRBD1. The CDR3 is 14 amino acids. Germline V CDR1 and CDR2: SGHDT, YYEEEE. V dropped 4 bases and J dropped 5; count of bases not matched to a gene: 7. CDR3: CASSRGQAPTEAFF. CDR3 sequence (DNA): TGTGCCAGCAGCCGGGGACAGGCGCCTACTGAAGCTTTCTTT. The complete variable domain, with remaining parts taken from reference TRBV5-6 and TRBJ1-1, reads DAGVTQSPTHLIKTRGQQVTLRCSPKSGHDTVSWYQQALGQGPQFIFQYYEEEERQRGNFPDRFSGHQFPNYSSELNVNALLLGDSALYLCASSRGQAPTEAFFGQGTRLTVV.

The chain recombines TRBV7-9 with TRBJ2-3, with D perhaps matching TRBD2 (6 bases). Looked up from germline, CDR1 is SEHNR and CDR2 is FQNEAQ (reference sequence). The germline V and J ends were trimmed by 2 bases and 1 base, with 10 bases remaining between them. The CDR3 is 15 amino acids. CDR3 sequence reads: CASSLNTGGTDTQYF. CDR3 sequence (DNA): TGTGCCAGCAGCTTAAACACGGGGGGCACAGATACGCAGTATTTT.

This chain uses TRBV30 with TRBJ1-3; no definite D call. Trimming pared 0 bases from V and 0 bases from J, leaving 6 bases between. Per the germline V gene, CDR1 is GTSNPN and CDR2 is SVGIG (reference sequence). This CDR3 has 14 residues. As DNA, the CDR3 is TGTGCCTGGAGTGTATCCCTCTCTGGAAACACCATATATTTT. It encodes CAWSVSLSGNTIYF.

This chain joins TRBV7-9 and TRBJ2-7; D is ambiguous. Trimming removed 5 bases at V and 0 bases at J, with 8 bases between. CDR1 is SEHNR and CDR2 is FQNEAQ in the germline V gene (reference sequence). The length of the CDR3 is 13 residues. The CDR3 spells CASSEQPSYEQYF. CDR3 sequence (DNA): TGTGCCAGCAGCGAACAACCCTCCTACGAGCAGTACTTC.

The gene calls are TRBV7-2 and TRBJ2-7, with 9 bases aligning to TRBD2. This CDR3 is 16 amino acids long. The germline gives CDR1 SGHTA, CDR2 FQGNSA. V gave up 1 base and J gave up 9 bases; unmatched junction bases: 13. In nucleotides, the CDR3 is TGTGCCAGCAGCTTAGTGTCTGCGGGAGGGCCGGTCGGGCAGTACTTC. Translating gives CASSLVSAGGPVGQYF.

The chain couples TRBV24-1 to TRBJ2-3, with 8 nucleotides matching TRBD1. Germline lookup yields CDR1 KGHDR and CDR2 SFDVKD. This CDR3 is 16 amino acids long. The V gene end was trimmed by 3 bases and the J gene end by 1 base; junction bases not matched to a gene: 5. In DNA form, the CDR3 reads TGTGCCACCAGTGATCCATCGGACAGGGGCACAGATACGCAGTATTTT. It codes for CATSDPSDRGTDTQYF.

The genes are TRBV12-3 or TRBV12-4 and TRBJ2-7; D not resolved. CDR3 length: 12 residues. V was trimmed by 5 bases and J by 7 bases, leaving 12 bases between them. This CDR3 is CASSARHGEQYF. The CDR3 DNA follows: TGTGCCAGCAGTGCCCGACATGGAGAGCAGTACTTC.

This clone showed up just once. For the CDR3, the DNA is TGTGCCAGTAGTATTCGAGGGGGAGGCAATCAGCCCCAGCATTTT. Translated: CASSIRGGGNQPQHF. The chain joins TRBV19 to TRBJ1-5; TRBD1 is a possible D gene (6 bases). The ends were cut back, 3 bases at V and 2 bases at J, with 11 bases in the middle. CDR1 LNHDA and CDR2 SQIVND come from the germline V gene (reference sequence). CDR3 length: 15 amino acids.

The chain combines TRBV4-3 with TRBJ2-1; 7 bases are a match to TRBD2. The CDR3 contains 15 residues. Germline loops: CDR1 LGHNA, CDR2 YSLEER. The V segment lost 0 bases and the J segment 6 bases; nucleotides outside the gene matches: 5. The CDR3 here is CASSQDLPGGNEQFF. Here the CDR3 DNA reads TGCGCCAGCAGCCAAGATCTGCCGGGGGGCAATGAGCAGTTCTTC.

The J gene is TRBJ2-2, the V gene TRBV3-1 (or the pseudogene TRBV3-2); D is perhaps TRBD1 (5 bases). CDR1 is LGHDT, CDR2 YNNKEL, per germline (reference sequence). The germline V and J ends were trimmed by 2 bases and 4 bases, with 11 bases remaining between them. This CDR3 is 15 amino acids long. CDR3 sequence: CASSQLRTSTGELFF. CDR3 sequence (DNA): TGTGCCAGCAGCCAACTTAGGACATCCACCGGGGAGCTGTTTTTT.

This chain connects TRBV5-6 to TRBJ2-3; D may be TRBD2 (6 bases). Trimming removed 4 bases at V and 2 bases at J, with 11 bases between. Germline CDR1 is SGHDT and CDR2 is YYEEEE. The CDR3 has 14 amino acids. CDR3 residues: CASSPGLFTDTQYF. Written as DNA, the CDR3 is TGTGCCAGCAGCCCGGGACTTTTCACAGATACGCAGTATTTT.

The V call is TRBV3-1 (or the pseudogene TRBV3-2), the J call TRBJ2-1, with 11 bases identical to TRBD1. CDR1 is LGHDT and CDR2 is YNNKEL in the germline V gene (reference sequence). Unmatched junction bases numbered 6, after V lost 3 bases and J lost 8 bases. The CDR3 runs to 15 residues. The CDR3 is CASSHSGTGGDEQFF. The CDR3 DNA follows: TGTGCCAGCAGCCATTCCGGGACAGGGGGAGATGAGCAGTTCTTC.